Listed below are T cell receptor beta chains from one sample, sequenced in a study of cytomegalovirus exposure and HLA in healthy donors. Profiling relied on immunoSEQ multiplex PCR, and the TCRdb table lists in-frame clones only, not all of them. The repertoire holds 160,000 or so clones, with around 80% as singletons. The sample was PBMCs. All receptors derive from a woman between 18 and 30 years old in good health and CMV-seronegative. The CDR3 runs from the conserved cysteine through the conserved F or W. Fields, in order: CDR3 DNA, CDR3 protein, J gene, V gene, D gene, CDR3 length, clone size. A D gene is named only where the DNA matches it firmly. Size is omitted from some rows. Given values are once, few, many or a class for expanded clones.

TGCGCCAGCAGCTCTTGGCAGCCGGGACAGCCTAATGAAAAACTGTTTTTT CASSSWQPGQPNEKLFF TRBJ1-4 TRBV5-1 TRBD1 17 few
TGTGCCAGCAGCCTCCTTGTTTCACCCCTCCACTTT CASSLLVSPLHF TRBJ1-6 TRBV7-9 - 12 -
TGTGCCACCAGCAGAGATCATGGGGCTTGGGAAAAACTGTTTTTT CATSRDHGAWEKLFF TRBJ1-4 TRBV15 - 15 -
TGTGCCAGCAGAGGGGGGGGCGGGAAAGAGACCCAGTACTTC CASRGGGGKETQYF TRBJ2-5 TRBV28 - 14 -
TGTGCCGTCCTATTGGGGGCAGGGGACGAGCAGTACTTC CAVLLGAGDEQYF TRBJ2-7 TRBV7-9 - 13 -
TGTGCCAGCAGCGGAAGAGAGGCCCGGGACAGCTTTTCTGGAGCCAACGTCCTGACTTTC CASSGREARDSFSGANVLTF TRBJ2-6 TRBV5-4 TRBD1 20 -
TGTGCCAGCAGTTTTCTAACACGCGGCCACACTGAAGCTTTCTTT CASSFLTRGHTEAFF TRBJ1-1 TRBV28 - 15 -
TGTGCCAGCAGCCAACCCGAAGAGACCCAGTACTTC CASSQPEETQYF TRBJ2-5 TRBV4-2 - 12 -
TGTGCCAGCAGCTTACCAGGAAAGACACAGGGCTCTGGAAACACCATATATTTT CASSLPGKTQGSGNTIYF TRBJ1-3 TRBV7-9 - 18 -
TGTGCCAGCAGCTTTTGGGCGGGCAGGAGCTCCTACAATGAGCAGTTCTTC CASSFWAGRSSYNEQFF TRBJ2-1 TRBV5-5 - 17 -
TGTGCCAGCAGCCGACGACGGGGGACCGGGGAGCTGTTTTTT CASSRRRGTGELFF TRBJ2-2 TRBV11-3 - 14 -
TGTGCCAGCAGCGCACAGGGAACGAGTGGAAACACCATATATTTT CASSAQGTSGNTIYF TRBJ1-3 TRBV9 - 15 -
TGTGCCAGCAGTGAGGGGGGGACTACCGCGGATACGCAGTATTTT CASSEGGTTADTQYF TRBJ2-3 TRBV25-1 TRBD2 15 -
TGTGCCATCAGTGAGTCCCCAACAGGGCCTACCGGCTACACCTTC CAISESPTGPTGYTF TRBJ1-2 TRBV10-3 - 15 -
TGTGCCAGCAGGAGAACAGGGGGGCTGGACTATGGCTACACCTTC CASRRTGGLDYGYTF TRBJ1-2 TRBV6-4 TRBD1 15 -
TGCAGTGCTTACGGCTATGGCTACACCTTC CSAYGYGYTF TRBJ1-2 TRBV20-1 - 10 few
TGTGCCAGCAGCCAAGGTCCAGGGTCCTACGAGCAGTACTTC CASSQGPGSYEQYF TRBJ2-7 TRBV4-2 - 14 -
TGTGCCAGCAGCCGAGGGGAGGCAGAGACCCAGTACTTC CASSRGEAETQYF TRBJ2-5 TRBV6-6 - 13 once
TGTGCCAGCAGCTTAGTAGCAGTGAACTATGGCTACACCTTC CASSLVAVNYGYTF TRBJ1-2 TRBV7-9 - 14 -
TGTGCCACCTTAGAGCTGAACACTGAAGCTTTCTTT CATLELNTEAFF TRBJ1-1 TRBV21-1 - 12 few
TGTGCCAGTAGTAGGACAGAGAGCACCGGGGAGCTGTTTTTT CASSRTESTGELFF TRBJ2-2 TRBV19 - 14 few
TGCAGCGTTGAGGGCAGGGGGCGCGGGTATGGCTACACCTTC CSVEGRGRGYGYTF TRBJ1-2 TRBV29-1 TRBD1 14 few
TGTGCCAGTAGCTTGACAGGGGCGGACACTGAAGCTTTCTTT CASSLTGADTEAFF TRBJ1-1 TRBV19 TRBD1 14 -
TGTGCCAGCAGTGTATCGGGGCGGGGTACTGAAGCTTTCTTT CASSVSGRGTEAFF TRBJ1-1 TRBV6-1 - 14 -
TGTGCCAGCAGTTTTTGGGGGGGCGGAAACACCATATATTTT CASSFWGGGNTIYF TRBJ1-3 TRBV28 - 14 -
TGTGCCAGCAGCTTGAAACAGGGGGTGGATTCACCCCTCCACTTT CASSLKQGVDSPLHF TRBJ1-6 TRBV27 TRBD1 15 -
TGTGCCACGAAACTCCGGGCTACCAGGAGGGAGCAGTACTTC CATKLRATRREQYF TRBJ2-7 TRBV6-4 - 14 -
TGTGCCACCGCGAGGACAGCTGGGGCCAACGTCCTGACTTTC CATARTAGANVLTF TRBJ2-6 TRBV15 - 14 -
TGTGCCAGCAGTTTGAGGGCGCGTGAAGCTTTCTTT CASSLRAREAFF TRBJ1-1 TRBV28 - 12 -
TGTGCCAGCTATCGGACTGGGCAGGGGGATGGCTACACCTTC CASYRTGQGDGYTF TRBJ1-2 TRBV14 TRBD1 14 -
TGTGCTAGCAGCCCTCAGGGATACAGGGAAGAGACCCAGTACTTC CASSPQGYREETQYF TRBJ2-5 TRBV7-7 - 15 -
TGTGCCACCAGCCGTAGGGACTTCTCTGAAGCTTTCTTT CATSRRDFSEAFF TRBJ1-1 TRBV15 - 13 -
TGTGCCAGTAGTGTACAGGGGGCGAGAGATACGCAGTATTTT CASSVQGARDTQYF TRBJ2-3 TRBV19 TRBD1 14 once
TGCGCCAGCAGTGATCGGGTGGGACTGAGCACAGATACGCAGTATTTT CASSDRVGLSTDTQYF TRBJ2-3 TRBV10-1 - 16 -
TGTGCCAGCAGCTTGGATAACAGGGGGCTTAACGAGCAGTACTTC CASSLDNRGLNEQYF TRBJ2-7 TRBV7-2 TRBD1 15 -
TGTGCCAGTAAACTAGCGGGGGACACCGGGGAGCTGTTTTTT CASKLAGDTGELFF TRBJ2-2 TRBV6-5 TRBD2 14 -
TGCAGCGTGAGCCGGGACAGGGGGCCCTATGGCTACACCTTC CSVSRDRGPYGYTF TRBJ1-2 TRBV29-1 TRBD1 14 -
TGTGCCAGCAGCTTGAGAGGGGGAGGCTACACCTTC CASSLRGGGYTF TRBJ1-2 TRBV5-8 - 12 -
TGCGCCAGCAGCTTGGATCTCCGGGACACCGTAACCTATGGCTACACCTTC CASSLDLRDTVTYGYTF TRBJ1-2 TRBV5-1 - 17 -
TGTGCCACCAGCAACCCAGGGGGGTCGGCCGATGGCTACACCTTC CATSNPGGSADGYTF TRBJ1-2 TRBV15 TRBD1 15 -
TGTGCCAGCAGTGAAGGGGCTGACAGCTCCTACGAGCAGTACTTC CASSEGADSSYEQYF TRBJ2-7 TRBV6-1 - 15 -
TGTGCCAGCAGCGGGGGGCAGACTAATTCACCCCTCCACTTT CASSGGQTNSPLHF TRBJ1-6 TRBV9 - 14 -
TGTGCCAGCTCCGGGGATGCCTACGAGCAGTACTTC CASSGDAYEQYF TRBJ2-7 TRBV18 - 12 -
TGTGCCAGCAGCCGGACAGGCTTGAACACTGAAGCTTTCTTT CASSRTGLNTEAFF TRBJ1-1 TRBV6-1 TRBD1 14 -
TGTGCCAGCAGCCAAGAGTTGTCAAATCAGCCCCAGCATTTT CASSQELSNQPQHF TRBJ1-5 TRBV4-2 - 14 -
TGTGCCAGCACACGGAGCGGGGGGACGACAGATACGCAGTATTTT CASTRSGGTTDTQYF TRBJ2-3 TRBV2 TRBD2 15 once
TGTGCCAGCAGCTTGGTCCCAGCGGGGGCATCCTCCTACAATGAGCAGTTCTTC CASSLVPAGASSYNEQFF TRBJ2-1 TRBV5-4 TRBD2 18 -
TGTGCTTCGGAGGCCCTAAACACCGGGGAGCTGTTTTTT CASEALNTGELFF TRBJ2-2 TRBV5-5 - 13 -
TGTGCCAGTAGCCTGTATCCGGACAGAGGGACTAGGGCTGAAGCTTTCTTT CASSLYPDRGTRAEAFF TRBJ1-1 TRBV19 - 17 -
TGTGCCAGCAGCCTGGGACAGAATCAGCCCCAGCATTTT CASSLGQNQPQHF TRBJ1-5 TRBV5-4 TRBD1 13 -
TGTGCCAGCAGCTTTTGGACAGGACATAGCAATCAGCCCCAGCATTTT CASSFWTGHSNQPQHF TRBJ1-5 TRBV5-6 TRBD1 16 few
TGTGCCAGCACCCCATCCTCCGGGACAATCTCCTACGAGCAGTACTTC CASTPSSGTISYEQYF TRBJ2-7 TRBV27 - 16 -
TGTGCCAGCAGTTTAACAGGGGCCGTTAACTATGGCTACACCTTC CASSLTGAVNYGYTF TRBJ1-2 TRBV27 TRBD1 15 -
TGCGCCAGCAGCCAGCCGACCAGGTTGCAGTATGGCTACACCTTC CASSQPTRLQYGYTF TRBJ1-2 TRBV4-1 - 15 -
TGCGCCAGCAGCGGGGACAGGGGCGTCGAAAAACTGTTTTTT CASSGDRGVEKLFF TRBJ1-4 TRBV10-2 TRBD1 14 few